This TCR beta chain originates from a study of blood T cells in healthy people across ages. Study-level points and caveats: Higher diversity, along with more naive CD4+ cells, distinguished long-lived donors from aged donors.

Total RNA was isolated from each sample in quantities of at least 6 micrograms. This CDR3 has 15 residues. The germline V gene encodes CDR1 SGHDN and CDR2 FVKESK. Trimming shortened V by 1 base and J by 3 bases, and 13 bases separated the two germline ends. A J-beta primer mix and a sample-barcoded 5' primer were used in a second PCR of about 6 to 12 cycles. TCRdb redid the calling of the 5' RACE reads with MiXCR, one entry per CDR3 protein. The sample comprises 1.5 million to 2 million distinct CDR3 sequences, about 49% of which are singletons, and 2% to 2.5% rests with the top ten. Only a few counts were recorded for this clonotype. Antigen unknown.

J is TRBJ2-7 and V is TRBV14; weak D call: TRBD1 (6 bases). Sequences were obtained from blood. The source of this sequence is a woman aged 40-49 years in good health. The CDR3, as DNA: TGTGCCAGCAGCCAAGGGGCAGGGGTCTTCTACGAGCAGTACTTC. Translation: CASSQGAGVFYEQYF.